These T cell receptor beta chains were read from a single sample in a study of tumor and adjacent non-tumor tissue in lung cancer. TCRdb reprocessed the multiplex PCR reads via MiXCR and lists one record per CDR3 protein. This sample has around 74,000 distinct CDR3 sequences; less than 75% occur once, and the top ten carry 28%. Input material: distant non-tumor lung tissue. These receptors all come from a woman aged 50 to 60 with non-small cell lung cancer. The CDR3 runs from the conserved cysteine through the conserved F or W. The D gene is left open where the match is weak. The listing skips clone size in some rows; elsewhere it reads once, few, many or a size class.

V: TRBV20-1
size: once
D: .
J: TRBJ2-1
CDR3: CSAQGAVIWNEQFF
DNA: TGCAGTGCTCAGGGAGCGGTCATATGGAATGAGCAGTTCTTC

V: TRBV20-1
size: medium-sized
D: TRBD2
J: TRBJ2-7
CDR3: CSATSEGTSGYEQYF
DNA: TGCAGTGCTACCTCCGAGGGGACTAGCGGTTACGAGCAGTACTTC

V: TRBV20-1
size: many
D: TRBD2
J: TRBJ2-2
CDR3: CSAPASGRDTGELFF
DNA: TGCAGTGCCCCCGCTAGCGGGAGAGACACCGGGGAGCTGTTTTTT

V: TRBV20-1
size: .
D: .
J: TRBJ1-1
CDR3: CSARATANTEASF
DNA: TGCAGTGCCAGGGCGACAGCGAACACTGAAGCTTCCTTT

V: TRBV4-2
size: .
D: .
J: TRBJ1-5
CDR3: CANSQNRGQPLHF
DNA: TGTGCCAACAGCCAAAATAGGGGTCAGCCCCTGCATTTT

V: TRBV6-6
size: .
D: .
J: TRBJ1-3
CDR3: CASSLPGSGRGNTIYF
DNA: TGTGCCAGCAGCCTTCCCGGCAGTGGGCGTGGAAACACCATATATTTT

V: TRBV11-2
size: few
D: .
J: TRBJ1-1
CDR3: CASSPGAENSEAFF
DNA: TGTGCCAGCAGCCCCGGGGCAGAGAACAGTGAGGCTTTCTTT

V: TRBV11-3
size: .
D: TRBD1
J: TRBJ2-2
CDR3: CASSAIVTGSPGELFF
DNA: TGTGCCAGCAGCGCCATCGTGACAGGGTCGCCCGGGGAGCTGTTTTTT

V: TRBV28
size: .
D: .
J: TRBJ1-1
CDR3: CASNVEGRKNTEAFF
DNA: TGTGCCAGCAATGTAGAGGGACGGAAGAACACTGAAGCTTTCTTT

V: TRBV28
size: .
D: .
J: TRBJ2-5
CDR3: CASSVDGRRVQYF
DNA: TGTGCGAGCAGTGTCGACGGACGTAGGGTCCAGTACTTC

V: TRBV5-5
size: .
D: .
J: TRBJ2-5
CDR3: CASSLMAANKETQYF
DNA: TGTGCCAGCAGCTTAATGGCAGCTAATAAAGAGACCCAGTACTTC

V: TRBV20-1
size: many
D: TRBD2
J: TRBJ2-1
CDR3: CSVPPRGRATDEQFF
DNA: TGCAGTGTCCCCCCACGCGGGAGGGCCACAGATGAGCAGTTCTTC

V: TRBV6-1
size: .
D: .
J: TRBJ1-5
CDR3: CASSESLKFNQPQHF
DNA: TGTGCCAGTAGTGAAAGTTTGAAGTTCAATCAGCCCCAGCATTTT

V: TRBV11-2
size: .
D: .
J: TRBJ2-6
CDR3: CASSLLNSGGNILTF
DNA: TGTGCCAGCAGCTTGTTAAACTCTGGGGGCAACATCCTGACTTTC

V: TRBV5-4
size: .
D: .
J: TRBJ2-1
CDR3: CASSPKTVYNEQFF
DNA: TGTGCCAGCAGCCCCAAGACAGTCTACAATGAGCAGTTCTTC

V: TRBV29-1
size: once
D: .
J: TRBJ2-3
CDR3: CSVEDSIVRDTQYF
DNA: TGCAGCGTTGAAGACAGTATCGTGAGAGATACGCAGTATTTT

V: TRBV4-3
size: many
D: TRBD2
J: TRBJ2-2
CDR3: CASSQDRPLAAGGPGELFF
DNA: TGCGCCAGCAGCCAAGATCGCCCCCTTGCAGCGGGAGGGCCCGGGGAGCTGTTTTTT

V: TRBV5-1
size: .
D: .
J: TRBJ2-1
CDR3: CASSLVAEYNEQFF
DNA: TGCGCCAGCAGCTTGGTGGCAGAGTACAATGAGCAGTTCTTC

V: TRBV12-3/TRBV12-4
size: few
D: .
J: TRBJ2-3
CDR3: CASSFSEGDTQYF
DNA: TGTGCCAGCAGTTTCAGCGAGGGAGATACGCAGTATTTT

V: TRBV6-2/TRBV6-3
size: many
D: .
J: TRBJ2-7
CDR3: CASSMDGSTYEQYF
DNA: TGTGCCAGCAGCATGGACGGAAGCACCTACGAGCAGTACTTC

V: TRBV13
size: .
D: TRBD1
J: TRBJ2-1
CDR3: CASRFNRGSPGSNKQFF
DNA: TGTGCCAGCAGATTTAACAGGGGATCCCCGGGGAGCAATAAGCAGTTCTTC

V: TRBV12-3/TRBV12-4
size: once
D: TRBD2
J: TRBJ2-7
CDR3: CASSLISGLHRNGCEQYF
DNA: TGTGCCAGCAGTTTAATATCGGGACTACACCGAAATGGGTGCGAGCAGTACTTC

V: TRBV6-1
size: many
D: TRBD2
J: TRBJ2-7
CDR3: CASSELRESSYEQYF
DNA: TGTGCCAGCAGTGAATTGCGGGAGAGCTCCTACGAGCAGTACTTC

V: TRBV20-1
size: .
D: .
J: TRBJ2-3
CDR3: CSTRAFGGTTDTQYF
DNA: TGCAGTACTAGAGCTTTCGGGGGAACCACAGATACGCAGTATTTT

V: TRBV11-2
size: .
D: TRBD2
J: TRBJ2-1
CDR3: CASSRMKLAGDNEQFF
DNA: TGTGCCAGTAGTCGGATGAAACTAGCGGGGGACAATGAGCAGTTCTTC

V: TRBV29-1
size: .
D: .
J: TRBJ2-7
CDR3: CSADLLEGGLYEQYF
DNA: TGCAGCGCTGACCTACTAGAGGGAGGTCTTTATGAGCAGTACTTC

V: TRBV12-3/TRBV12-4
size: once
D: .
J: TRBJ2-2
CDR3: CASSLGTGKLLF
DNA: TGTGCCAGCAGTCTTGGCACCGGGAAGCTGCTTTTT

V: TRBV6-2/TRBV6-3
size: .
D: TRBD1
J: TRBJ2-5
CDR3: CACSWDRGYHATQYF
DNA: TGTGCCTGCAGTTGGGACAGGGGCTACCATGCGACCCAGTACTTC